This T cell receptor (beta chain) was recovered during a study of OX40 agonist ivuxolimab in advanced cancers. Trimming pared 2 bases from V and 5 bases from J, leaving 15 bases between. The CDR3 has 15 amino acids. Germline CDR1 reads SGHAT; CDR2 reads FQNNGV. Using immunoSEQ multiplex PCR, the repertoire was profiled, and TCRdb retains in-frame clones only, with some absent. The repertoire holds 80,000 to 100,000 clones, approximately 90% seen once, with 0.7% to 0.9% in the top ten. The chain joins TRBV11-2 to TRBJ2-5; D assignment may be TRBD1 or TRBD2 (6 bases each). The input for sequencing was CD4+ or CD8+ T cells sorted from blood, taken in a trial of the OX40 agonist ivuxolimab. The TCR sequence derives from an adult with an advanced solid tumor such as melanoma, head and neck, liver or kidney cancer. Here the CDR3 reads CASSLRGLPGETQYF. In DNA form, the CDR3 reads TGTGCCAGCAGCTTACGGGGGCTCCCGGGGGAGACCCAGTACTTC.